Listed below are T cell receptor beta chains from one sample, sequenced in a study of identical twins. One entry per CDR3 protein, called by TCRdb with MiXCR from the 5' RACE reads. The table shows 200,000 to 250,000 distinct CDR3 sequences, with more than 6.5% occurring only once. These same records also appear under a second study, on yellow fever vaccine responses in identical twins.

The source material was memory (CD45RO+) T cells sorted from blood. The receptor set was obtained from a woman between 18 and 29 years old in good health. CDR3s include the opening cysteine and the closing phenylalanine or tryptophan. The order of the fields is J gene, clone size, CDR3 length, V gene, D gene, CDR3 protein, CDR3 DNA. D genes are given only for firm matches. Only some rows state a clone size, as once, few, many or a class for expanded clones.

TRBJ2-1 | many | 14 | TRBV20-1 | TRBD1 | CSSKGAQAYNEQFF | TGCAGCTCCAAGGGGGCCCAGGCCTACAATGAGCAGTTCTTC
TRBJ2-4 | many | 14 | TRBV29-1 | . | CSVVGQGAKNIQYF | TGCAGCGTTGTGGGGCAGGGGGCCAAAAACATTCAGTACTTC
TRBJ2-4 | few | 15 | TRBV7-2 | . | CASSLGPSTLHIQYF | TGTGCCAGCAGCCTGGGGCCCAGCACGTTGCACATTCAGTACTTC
TRBJ2-2 | . | 16 | TRBV4-1 | . | CASSQGGASNTGELFF | TGCGCCAGCAGCCAAGGAGGAGCCTCAAACACCGGGGAGCTGTTTTTT
TRBJ2-7 | . | 17 | TRBV12-3/TRBV12-4 | TRBD1 | CASSPRHGTGGNYEQYF | TGTGCCAGCAGTCCCAGGCATGGGACAGGGGGTAACTACGAGCAGTACTTC
TRBJ2-7 | many | 13 | TRBV25-1 | . | CATGGPHGGEQYF | TGTGCCACCGGAGGCCCACATGGCGGGGAGCAGTACTTC
TRBJ2-7 | many | 11 | TRBV12-3/TRBV12-4 | . | CASSLLDEQYF | TGTGCCAGCAGTTTGCTGGATGAGCAGTACTTC
TRBJ2-1 | . | 14 | TRBV7-8 | . | CASSHSAPLEEQFF | TGTGCCAGCAGCCATTCGGCCCCCTTGGAAGAGCAGTTCTTC
TRBJ1-6 | many | 14 | TRBV7-6 | . | CASSLAGADSPLHF | TGTGCCAGCAGCTTAGCGGGGGCAGATTCACCCCTCCACTTT
TRBJ1-5 | few | 13 | TRBV5-6 | . | CASSSSVRQPQHF | TGTGCCAGCAGCTCTTCGGTGCGGCAGCCCCAGCATTTT
TRBJ2-4 | . | 15 | TRBV6-2/TRBV6-3 | . | CASSTSPGRKNIQYF | TGTGCCAGCAGTACCTCCCCGGGGAGGAAAAACATTCAGTACTTC
TRBJ2-5 | many | 15 | TRBV5-4 | TRBD1 | CASSSSGTGVETQYF | TGTGCCAGCAGCTCCTCCGGGACAGGAGTGGAGACCCAGTACTTC
TRBJ2-1 | few | 15 | TRBV20-1 | TRBD2 | CSARDPLAEYNEQFF | TGCAGTGCTAGAGATCCACTAGCGGAGTACAATGAGCAGTTCTTC
TRBJ2-5 | many | 16 | TRBV20-1 | . | CSASNFLSGSQETQYF | TGCAGTGCTAGCAATTTCCTATCGGGGAGTCAAGAGACCCAGTACTTC
TRBJ2-3 | few | 14 | TRBV6-1 | . | CASSDGDGTDTQYF | TGTGCCAGCAGTGACGGAGATGGGACAGATACGCAGTATTTT
TRBJ1-1 | many | 12 | TRBV3-1 | . | CASSQVKAEAFF | TGTGCCAGCAGCCAAGTGAAGGCTGAAGCTTTCTTT
TRBJ1-1 | . | 12 | TRBV3-1 | . | CASSQDRRRTFF | TGTGCCAGCAGCCAAGACAGGCGACGAACTTTCTTT
TRBJ2-3 | few | 15 | TRBV6-1 | TRBD1 | CASDPGTASTDTQYF | TGTGCCAGCGACCCCGGGACAGCAAGCACAGATACGCAGTATTTT
TRBJ2-7 | few | 14 | TRBV20-1 | TRBD1 | CSAKPGTGLYEQYF | TGCAGTGCTAAGCCCGGGACAGGGCTATACGAGCAGTACTTC
TRBJ1-2 | . | 14 | TRBV20-1 | TRBD1 | CSVETSGTGYGYTF | TGCAGTGTTGAGACTTCCGGGACAGGCTATGGCTACACCTTC
TRBJ2-7 | . | 16 | TRBV14 | . | CASSQDKRRSSYEQYF | TGTGCCAGCAGCCAAGATAAGCGGAGGAGCTCCTACGAGCAGTACTTC
TRBJ1-2 | many | 14 | TRBV28 | . | CASSPNLGNYGYTF | TGTGCCAGCAGTCCCAACTTGGGGAACTATGGCTACACCTTC